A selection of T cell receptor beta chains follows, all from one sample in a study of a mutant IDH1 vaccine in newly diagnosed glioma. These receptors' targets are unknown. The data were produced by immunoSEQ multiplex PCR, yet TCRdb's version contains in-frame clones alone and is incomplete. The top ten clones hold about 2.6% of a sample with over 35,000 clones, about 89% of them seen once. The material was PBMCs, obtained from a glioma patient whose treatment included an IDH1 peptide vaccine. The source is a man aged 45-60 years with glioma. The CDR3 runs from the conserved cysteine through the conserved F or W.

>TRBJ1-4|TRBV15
CATSRVTGPRTNEKLFF
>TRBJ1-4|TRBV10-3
CAISGGEKLFF
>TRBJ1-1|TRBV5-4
CASSQDRGQLNTEAFF
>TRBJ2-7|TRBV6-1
CAQFQAQLSEQYF
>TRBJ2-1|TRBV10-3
CAISDRNEQFF
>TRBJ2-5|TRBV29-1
CSVYGPHAKETQYF
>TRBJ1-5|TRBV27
CASSGGGLTEGNQPQHF
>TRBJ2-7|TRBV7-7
CASSLGTRGDEQYF
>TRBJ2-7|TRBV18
CASSPLTPYEQYF
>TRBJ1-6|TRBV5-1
CASSLNGVNSPLHF
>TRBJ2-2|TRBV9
CASSVRLQGPGELFF
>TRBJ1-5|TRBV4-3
CASSHGQGRNQPQHF
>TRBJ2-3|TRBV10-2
CASSDLNPSPVGGRDTQYF
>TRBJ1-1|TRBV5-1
CASSLGGQETEAFF
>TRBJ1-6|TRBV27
CASSGGTVNNSPLHF
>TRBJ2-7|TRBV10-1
CASSEYQSVPSYEQYF
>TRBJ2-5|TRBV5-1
CASSLGGLWGEETQYF
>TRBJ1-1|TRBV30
CAWSVLGRTVAEAFF
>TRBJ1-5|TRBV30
CAWSGKGGNQPQHF
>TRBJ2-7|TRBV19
CASSIGGVGSYEQYF
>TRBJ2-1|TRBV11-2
CASSPGQRAGGNEQFF
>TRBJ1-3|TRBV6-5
CASSYRDNSGNTIYF
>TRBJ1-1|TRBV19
CASSMGSKGTEAFF
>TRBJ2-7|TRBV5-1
CASSGPGTGSYEQYF
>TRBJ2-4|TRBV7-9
CASSLGTYTGTGDKNIQYF
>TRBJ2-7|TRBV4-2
CASSLWGVSYEQYF
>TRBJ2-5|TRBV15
CATSSLQGAYETQYF
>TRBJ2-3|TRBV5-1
CASSHGNSGRADTQYF
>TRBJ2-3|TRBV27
CASGGTGWTDTQYF
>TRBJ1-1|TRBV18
CASTDRRNTEAFF
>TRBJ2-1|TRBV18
CASSPEAFGGYNEQFF
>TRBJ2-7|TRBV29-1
CSVETGGSYEQYF
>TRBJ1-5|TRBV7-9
CASSPTGGNQPQHF
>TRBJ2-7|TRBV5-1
CASSPEQGGYEQYF
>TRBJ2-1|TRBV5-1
CASSLDASSYNEQFF
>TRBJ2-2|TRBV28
CASSFFSGTGELFF
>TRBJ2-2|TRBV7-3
CASSFHLGAGENTGELFF
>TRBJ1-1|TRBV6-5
CASSYSTAPLSTEAFF
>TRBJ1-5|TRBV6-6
CASSYSSREQPQHF
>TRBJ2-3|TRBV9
CASSVVGSGVDTQYF
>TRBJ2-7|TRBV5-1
CASSLAPGRTYEQYF
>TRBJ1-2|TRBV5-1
CASTDTDDTRDRGIYGYTF
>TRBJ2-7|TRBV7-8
CASSLGGRNEQYF
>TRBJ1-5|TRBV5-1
CASSEQGYSNQPQHF
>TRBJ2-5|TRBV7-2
CASSPYQETQYF